The entry below gives a single T cell receptor beta chain sequence along with its context. The germline gives CDR1 SGHAT, CDR2 FQNNGV. CDR3 length: 16 amino acids. The ends lost 7 bases at V and 6 bases at J; junction bases unmatched: 9. The data originate from a study of T-cell reconstitution after alpha-beta-depleted transplantation in children. This sample's TCRbeta library carried unique molecular identifier barcodes. TCRdb itself ran the PCR reads through MiXCR, one entry per CDR3 protein. The repertoire holds about 610,000 distinct CDR3 sequences, with 10% as singletons. Here the sequenced sample was PBMCs from the stem cell graft donor, taken from the stem cell graft. The chain is built from TRBV11-2 and TRBJ2-1; 13 bases map to TRBD2. The source is a human donor who donated a stem cell graft to a child with acute myeloid leukemia. In DNA form, the CDR3 reads TGTGCCAGCACCTGGACTAGCGGGAGTTATGGCAATGAGCAGTTCTTC. Protein product: CASTWTSGSYGNEQFF.